This is a list of T cell receptor beta chains from one sample in a study of cytomegalovirus exposure and HLA in healthy donors. Measured with immunoSEQ multiplex PCR; TCRdb has only the in-frame clones, and not every one. This table has about 150,000 clones, roughly 82% appearing once. The source material was PBMCs. These receptors originate from a man aged 25 to 40 in good health and CMV-seropositive. CDR3s include the opening cysteine and the closing phenylalanine or tryptophan. Fields, in order: J gene, clone size, CDR3 length, V gene, D gene, CDR3 protein, CDR3 DNA. D genes are given only for firm matches. Not every row has a clone size; where given, it reads once, few, many or a size class.

TRBJ2-2,-,16,TRBV15,TRBD2,CATSRDGTINTGELFF,TGTGCCACCAGCAGAGATGGGACTATTAACACCGGGGAGCTGTTTTTT
TRBJ2-2,-,14,TRBV7-6,-,CASTRHSNTGELFF,TGTGCCAGCACCAGGCACTCGAACACCGGGGAGCTGTTTTTT
TRBJ1-5,-,15,TRBV7-2,-,CASSHRGRVAQPQHF,TGTGCCAGCAGCCACAGAGGGAGGGTTGCTCAGCCCCAGCATTTT
TRBJ2-7,-,18,TRBV27,TRBD2,CASSLRGKIGTSRYEQYF,TGTGCCAGCAGTTTAAGGGGTAAGATTGGGACTAGCCGCTACGAGCAGTACTTC
TRBJ2-3,-,16,TRBV5-5,-,CASSSPGLTSTDTQYF,TGTGCCAGCAGCTCCCCGGGACTCACTAGCACAGATACGCAGTATTTT
TRBJ2-7,-,12,TRBV6-6,-,CASSQDYYEQYF,TGTGCCAGCAGTCAGGACTATTACGAGCAGTACTTC
TRBJ1-5,-,13,TRBV5-1,-,CASSLWGGQPQHF,TGCGCCAGCAGCTTGTGGGGAGGGCAGCCCCAGCATTTT
TRBJ1-1,-,14,TRBV15,TRBD1,CATSVRQGKTEAFF,TGTGCCACCAGCGTACGACAGGGAAAGACTGAAGCTTTCTTT
TRBJ2-4,-,13,TRBV5-1,-,CASSWEGENIQYF,TGCGCCAGCAGCTGGGAGGGGGAGAACATTCAGTACTTC
TRBJ2-7,-,11,TRBV6-5,-,CASSSPYEQYF,TGTGCCAGCAGCTCTCCCTACGAGCAGTACTTC
TRBJ2-4,-,14,TRBV6-1,-,CATETRDSKNSQYF,TGTGCCACCGAAACCAGGGATAGCAAAAACAGTCAGTACTTC
TRBJ2-6,-,15,TRBV6-5,TRBD1,CASSRDRAGANVLTF,TGTGCCAGCAGCCGCGACAGGGCTGGGGCCAACGTCCTGACTTTC
TRBJ2-7,-,13,TRBV7-2,-,CASSSRGSYEQYF,TGTGCCAGCAGCTCGCGGGGCTCCTACGAGCAGTACTTC
TRBJ1-1,-,18,TRBV4-3,-,CASSQDPAREVSDTEAFF,TGCGCCAGCAGCCAAGATCCGGCCAGGGAGGTCTCGGACACTGAAGCTTTCTTT
TRBJ2-7,-,13,TRBV19,-,CASSIFDSYEQYF,TGTGCCAGTAGTATTTTCGACAGTTACGAGCAGTACTTC
TRBJ1-5,large,17,TRBV27,TRBD1,CASSLTLGTGSNQPQHF,TGTGCCAGCAGTTTAACTTTAGGGACAGGGTCCAATCAGCCCCAGCATTTT
TRBJ2-7,-,14,TRBV5-6,-,CASSGPGLNYEQYF,TGTGCCAGCAGCGGGCCGGGACTTAACTACGAGCAGTACTTC
TRBJ2-3,-,11,TRBV30,-,CAWSEGNTQYF,TGTGCCTGGAGTGAGGGGAATACGCAGTATTTT
TRBJ2-3,-,15,TRBV7-7,TRBD1,CASSLSTGPTDTQYF,TGTGCCAGCAGCTTATCGACAGGGCCCACAGATACGCAGTATTTT
TRBJ2-3,-,18,TRBV7-9,TRBD2,CASSPGLVNPLGTDTQYF,TGTGCCAGCAGCCCGGGACTAGTAAACCCTCTTGGCACAGATACGCAGTATTTT
TRBJ1-2,once,15,TRBV18,-,CASSPADIIDYGYTF,TGTGCCAGCTCACCCGCGGACATTATAGACTATGGCTACACCTTC
TRBJ2-1,few,16,TRBV5-1,-,CASTPPGYLSGNEQFF,TGCGCCAGCACCCCGCCTGGGTACCTATCAGGGAATGAGCAGTTCTTC
TRBJ1-2,-,16,TRBV6-6,-,CASSYRVGSSNYGYTF,TGTGCCAGCAGTTACCGGGTTGGGTCCTCTAACTATGGCTACACCTTC
TRBJ2-3,-,14,TRBV6-5,TRBD1,CASSPGTGTDTQYF,TGTGCCAGCAGTCCCGGGACAGGGACGGATACGCAGTATTTT
TRBJ1-2,-,13,TRBV30,-,CAWSVAGLLSYTF,TGTGCCTGGAGTGTGGCGGGCCTGTTAAGCTACACCTTC
TRBJ2-7,-,15,TRBV6-5,-,CASSYKEGLFDEQYF,TGTGCCAGCAGTTACAAGGAGGGCCTTTTCGACGAGCAGTACTTC
TRBJ2-2,-,12,TRBV9,-,CASSVATGELFF,TGTGCCAGCAGCGTGGCCACCGGGGAGCTGTTTTTT
TRBJ2-1,-,13,TRBV29-1,TRBD1,CSARDRPNNEQFF,TGCAGCGCACGGGACAGACCAAACAATGAGCAGTTCTTC